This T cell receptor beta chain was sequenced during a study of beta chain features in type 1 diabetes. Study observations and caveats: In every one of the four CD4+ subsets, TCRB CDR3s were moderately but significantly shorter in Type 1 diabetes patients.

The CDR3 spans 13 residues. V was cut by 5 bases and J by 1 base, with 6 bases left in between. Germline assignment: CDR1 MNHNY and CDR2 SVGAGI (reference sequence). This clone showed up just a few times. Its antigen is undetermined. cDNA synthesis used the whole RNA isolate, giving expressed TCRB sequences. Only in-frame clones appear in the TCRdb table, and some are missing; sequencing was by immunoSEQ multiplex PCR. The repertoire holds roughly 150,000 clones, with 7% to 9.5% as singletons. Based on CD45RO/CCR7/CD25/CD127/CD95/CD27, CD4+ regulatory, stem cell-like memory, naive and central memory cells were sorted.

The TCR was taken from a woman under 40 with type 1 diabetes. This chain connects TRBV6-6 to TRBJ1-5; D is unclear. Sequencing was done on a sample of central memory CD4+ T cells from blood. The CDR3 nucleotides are TGTGCCAGCAGTCTTGTAAGCAATCAGCCCCAGCATTTT. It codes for CASSLVSNQPQHF.